Only one count was recorded for the clone carrying this T cell receptor beta chain. J gave up 5 bases and V 5 bases, and 12 bases lay outside the gene matches. From germline, CDR1 is SGHNT and CDR2 YYREEE (reference sequence). This CDR3 comprises 15 residues. Participants were aged about 18 to 90 years, lived in over 20 US areas, and enrolled virtually. Clinical history as reported by participants underpinned cohort assignment. This record belongs to a study of blood T cell repertoires in COVID-19. In the authors' workflow: Quantification of nucleated cells was approximated via reference gene primer amplification. Assay used: immunoSEQ multiplex PCR; TCRdb lists only in-frame clones, some missing. V and J calls and clone size are copied from that table; D and trimming were computed from the DNA. The repertoire has around 250,000 clones, about 88% of them found once; the top ten carry approximately 6.6%.

This sequence originates from a woman between 45 and 60 years old who had been exposed to COVID-19. V and J are TRBV5-4 and TRBJ1-1; 7 bases are shared with TRBD1. Sequenced input: PBMCs or T cells enriched from blood (not recorded which). CDR3 bases: TGTGCCAGCAGTCGTGAACAGGGGAGGAGGACTGAAGCTTTCTTT. Its translation: CASSREQGRRTEAFF.